The 9 T cell receptor beta chains in this list originate from one sample, sequenced in a study of shared clonotypes between healthy human individuals. Sequenced by immunoSEQ multiplex PCR; TCRdb stores in-frame clones only, minus some. The table includes some 2,000,000 clones, about 95% detected once. Naive CD8 cells were CD45RO-negative, positively selected for CCR7, excluding terminally differentiated effector memory CD45RA+ cells. The sample consisted of naive CD8+ T cells sorted from blood. The receptors were gathered from a man aged 18 to 29 in good health.

This clone has a single count. This chain connects TRBV15 to TRBJ2-1, with D hard to call. The CDR3 covers 15 residues. Germline CDR1 is LNHNV and CDR2 is YYDKDF (reference sequence). Deletions cut 0 bases from V and 4 bases from J, with 10 bases between. The CDR3, as DNA: TGTGCCACCAGCAGAGACACCGGACCGTACAATGAGCAGTTCTTC. This gives the protein CATSRDTGPYNEQFF.

The chain employs TRBV4-3 and TRBJ2-7; 9 positions agree with TRBD1. V was pared by 3 bases and J by 3 bases, with 6 bases of the junction left unmatched. The CDR3 loop spans 15 amino acids. Per the germline V gene, CDR1 is LGHNA and CDR2 is YSLEER. CDR3 protein: CASSHAGQGYYEQYF. In nucleotides, the CDR3 is TGCGCCAGCAGCCACGCTGGACAGGGGTACTACGAGCAGTACTTC.

J is TRBJ1-3 and V is TRBV19, with D perhaps TRBD1 (5 bases). CDR3 length: 16 residues. V was shortened by 4 bases and J by 2 bases, with 15 bases between the two germline ends. The V gene's germline CDR1 is LNHDA and CDR2 SQIVND (reference sequence). The CDR3 DNA is TGTGCCAGTAGTAGCCCCGGTCTGACAGCTGGAAACACCATATATTTT. This encodes CASSSPGLTAGNTIYF.

The genes are TRBV2 and TRBJ2-5, with D unresolved. The V end lost 4 bases, the J end lost 2 bases, and 8 bases lay between the germline ends. This CDR3 contains 13 residues. Germline loops: CDR1 SNHLY, CDR2 FYNNEI. CDR3 amino acids: CASSAAAQETQYF. In DNA form, the CDR3 reads TGTGCCAGCAGTGCCGCCGCGCAAGAGACCCAGTACTTC.

Comments on this clone: The same CDR3 also results from other DNA sequences found in this sample. The chain couples TRBV11-3 to TRBJ2-7, with a weak D call TRBD1 (6 bases). The CDR3 has 13 residues. The V end lost 5 bases, the J end lost 4 bases, and 12 bases lay between the germline ends. Germline CDR1 SGHNT, CDR2 YENEEA. Here the CDR3 DNA reads TGTGCCAGCAGCGAAGGTACAGGGTACGAGCAGTACTTC. Residues: CASSEGTGYEQYF.

This rearrangement joins TRBV5-1 to TRBJ1-1; a weak D match, TRBD1 (6 bases). The CDR3 spans 14 residues. Germline V gene sequence: CDR1 SGHRS, CDR2 YFSETQ. V lost 5 bases and J lost 3, with 14 bases in between. CDR3 nucleotides: TGCGCCAGCAGACCCGAGGGGGGCTACACTGAAGCTTTCTTT. As protein: CASRPEGGYTEAFF.

The chain is built from TRBV2 and TRBJ2-7, with no clear D. The CDR3 sequence is 14 residues long. With 1 base removed from V and 0 bases from J, the gap between germline ends came to 7 bases. Per germline, CDR1 SNHLY and CDR2 FYNNEI. CDR3 region: CASSEGSSSYEQYF. In DNA, the CDR3 is TGTGCCAGCAGTGAAGGCTCTAGCTCCTACGAGCAGTACTTC.

This chain uses TRBV7-8 with TRBJ2-7; no clear D gene. The CDR3 has 15 residues. Per the germline V gene, CDR1 is SGHVS and CDR2 is FQNEAQ. Trimming took 4 bases from V and 0 from J, leaving 13 bases between them. The chain's CDR3 is CASSYVSAPSYEQYF. DNA of the CDR3: TGTGCCAGCAGCTATGTAAGTGCCCCCTCCTACGAGCAGTACTTC.

The V call is TRBV6-5, the J call TRBJ1-2; D possibly corresponds to TRBD1 (5 bases). This CDR3 is 16 amino acids long. Between the trimmed V and J ends, which lost 2 bases and 2 bases, there was a span of 15 bases. Germline CDR1 is MNHEY and CDR2 is SVGAGI. The CDR3: CASSYRTEGLNYGYTF. CDR3 nucleotides: TGTGCCAGCAGTTACCGGACGGAGGGACTAAACTATGGCTACACCTTC.